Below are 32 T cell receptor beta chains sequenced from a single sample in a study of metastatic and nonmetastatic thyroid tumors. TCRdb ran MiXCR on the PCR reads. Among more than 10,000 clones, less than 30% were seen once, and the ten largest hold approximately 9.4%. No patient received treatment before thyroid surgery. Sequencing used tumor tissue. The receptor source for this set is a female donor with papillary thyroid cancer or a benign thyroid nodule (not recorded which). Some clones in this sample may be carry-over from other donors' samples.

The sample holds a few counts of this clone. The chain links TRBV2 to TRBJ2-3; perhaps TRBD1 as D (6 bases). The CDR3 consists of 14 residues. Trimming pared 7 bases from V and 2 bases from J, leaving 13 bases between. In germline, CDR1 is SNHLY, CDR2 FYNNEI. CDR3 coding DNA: TGTGCCAGCAAATCAGGGGTTCACACAGATACGCAGTATTTT. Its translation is CASKSGVHTDTQYF. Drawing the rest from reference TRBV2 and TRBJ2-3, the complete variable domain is EPEVTQTPSHQVTQMGQEVILRCVPISNHLYFYWYRQILGQKVEFLVSFYNNEISEKSEIFDDQFSVERPDGSNFTLKIRSTKLEDSAMYFCASKSGVHTDTQYFGPGTRLTVL.

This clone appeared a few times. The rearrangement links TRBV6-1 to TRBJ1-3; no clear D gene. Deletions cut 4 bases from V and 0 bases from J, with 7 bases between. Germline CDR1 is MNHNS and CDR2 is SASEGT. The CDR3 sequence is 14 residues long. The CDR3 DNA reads TGTGCCAGCAGTGCCCCCGGCTCTGGAAACACCATATATTTT. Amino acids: CASSAPGSGNTIYF.

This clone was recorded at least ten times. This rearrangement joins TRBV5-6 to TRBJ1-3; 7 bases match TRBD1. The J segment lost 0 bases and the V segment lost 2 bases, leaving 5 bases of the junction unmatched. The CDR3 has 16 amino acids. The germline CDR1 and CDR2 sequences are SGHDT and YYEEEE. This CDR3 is CASSLTGARSGNTIYF. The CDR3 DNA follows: TGTGCCAGCAGCTTAACAGGGGCGCGCTCTGGAAACACCATATATTTT.

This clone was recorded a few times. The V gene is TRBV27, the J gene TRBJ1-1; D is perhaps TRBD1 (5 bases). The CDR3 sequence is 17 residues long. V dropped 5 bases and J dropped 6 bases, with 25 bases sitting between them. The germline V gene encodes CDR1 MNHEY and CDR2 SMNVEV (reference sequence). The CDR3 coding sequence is TGTGCCAGCAGTCCGTACAGGTGTGGTGTAGGGAAGGCTGAAGCTTTCTTT. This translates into CASSPYRCGVGKAEAFF.

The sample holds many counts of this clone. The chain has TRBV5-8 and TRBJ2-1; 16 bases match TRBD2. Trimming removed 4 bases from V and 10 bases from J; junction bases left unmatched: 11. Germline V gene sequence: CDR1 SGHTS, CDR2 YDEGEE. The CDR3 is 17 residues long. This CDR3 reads CASSKPGLAGGPREQFF. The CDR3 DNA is TGTGCCAGCAGCAAACCGGGACTAGCGGGAGGGCCTCGGGAGCAGTTCTTC. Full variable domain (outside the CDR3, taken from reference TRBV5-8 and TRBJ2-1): EAGVTQSPTHLIKTRGQQATLRCSPISGHTSVYWYQQALGLGLQFLLWYDEGEERNRGNFPPRFSGRQFPNYSSELNVNALELEDSALYLCASSKPGLAGGPREQFFGPGTRLTVL.

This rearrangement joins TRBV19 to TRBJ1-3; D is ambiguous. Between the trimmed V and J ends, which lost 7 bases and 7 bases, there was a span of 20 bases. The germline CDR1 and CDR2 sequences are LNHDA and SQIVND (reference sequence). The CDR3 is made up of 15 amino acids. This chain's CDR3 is CASTSGRSNENTIYF. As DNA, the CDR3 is TGTGCCAGTACCTCTGGACGGTCCAACGAGAACACCATATATTTT.

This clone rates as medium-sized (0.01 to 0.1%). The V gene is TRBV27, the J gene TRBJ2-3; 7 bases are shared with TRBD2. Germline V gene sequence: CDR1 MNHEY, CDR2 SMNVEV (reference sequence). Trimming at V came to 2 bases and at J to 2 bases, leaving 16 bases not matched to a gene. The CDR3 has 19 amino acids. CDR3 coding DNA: TGTGCCAGCAGTTTAGGGCCCGAGCGGGGCGTAGCGGACACAGATACGCAGTATTTT. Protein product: CASSLGPERGVADTDTQYF.

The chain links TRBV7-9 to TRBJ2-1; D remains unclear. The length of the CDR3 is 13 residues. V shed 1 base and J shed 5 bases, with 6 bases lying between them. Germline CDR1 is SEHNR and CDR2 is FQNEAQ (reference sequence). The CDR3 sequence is CASSLVGDNEQFF. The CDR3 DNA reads TGTGCCAGCAGCTTAGTCGGTGACAATGAGCAGTTCTTC. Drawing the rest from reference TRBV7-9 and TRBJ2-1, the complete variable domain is DTGVSQNPRHKITKRGQNVTFRCDPISEHNRLYWYRQTLGQGPEFLTYFQNEAQLEKSRLLSDRFSAERPKGSFSTLEIQRTEQGDSAMYLCASSLVGDNEQFFGPGTRLTVL.

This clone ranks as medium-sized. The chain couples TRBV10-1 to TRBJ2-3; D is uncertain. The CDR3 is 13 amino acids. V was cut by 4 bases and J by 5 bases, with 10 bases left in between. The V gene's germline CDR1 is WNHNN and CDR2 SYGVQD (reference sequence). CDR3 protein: CASSATFRDTQYF. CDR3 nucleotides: TGCGCCAGCAGTGCGACCTTTAGAGATACGCAGTATTTT.

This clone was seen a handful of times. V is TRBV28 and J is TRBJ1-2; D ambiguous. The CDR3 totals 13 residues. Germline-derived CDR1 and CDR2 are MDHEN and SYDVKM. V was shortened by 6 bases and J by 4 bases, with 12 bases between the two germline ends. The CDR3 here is CASSLTPSYGYTF. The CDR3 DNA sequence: TGTGCCAGCAGCCTCACCCCGAGCTATGGCTACACCTTC.

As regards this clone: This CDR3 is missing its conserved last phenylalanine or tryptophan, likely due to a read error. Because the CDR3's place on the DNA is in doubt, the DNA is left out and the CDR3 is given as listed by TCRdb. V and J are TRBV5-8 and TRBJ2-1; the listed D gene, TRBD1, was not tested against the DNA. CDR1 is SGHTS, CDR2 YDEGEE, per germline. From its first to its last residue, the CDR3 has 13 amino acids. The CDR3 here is CASTIPGGSEQSL.

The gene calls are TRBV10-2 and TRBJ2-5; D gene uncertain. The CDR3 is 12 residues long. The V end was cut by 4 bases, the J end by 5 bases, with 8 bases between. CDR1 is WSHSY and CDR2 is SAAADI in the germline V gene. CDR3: CASSVGLETQYF. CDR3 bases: TGCGCCAGCAGTGTTGGCTTGGAGACCCAGTACTTC.

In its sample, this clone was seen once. The CDR3 here is CASSLREGYNEQFF. For the CDR3, the DNA is TGTGCCAGCAGCTTGAGGGAGGGTTACAATGAGCAGTTCTTC. This rearrangement joins TRBV7-8 to TRBJ2-1; 7 bases align to TRBD2. The CDR3 runs 14 residues. Germline lookup yields CDR1 SGHVS and CDR2 FQNEAQ. With 3 bases clipped from V and 4 bases from J, the junction kept 3 bases outside the gene matches.

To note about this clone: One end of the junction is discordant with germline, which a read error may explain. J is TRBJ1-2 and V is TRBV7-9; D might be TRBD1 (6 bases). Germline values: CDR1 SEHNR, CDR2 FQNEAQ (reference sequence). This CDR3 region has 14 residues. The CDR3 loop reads CASSKGQLYYGYTF. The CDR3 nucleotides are TGTGCCAGCAGTAAAGGACAGTTGTACTATGGCTACACGTTC.

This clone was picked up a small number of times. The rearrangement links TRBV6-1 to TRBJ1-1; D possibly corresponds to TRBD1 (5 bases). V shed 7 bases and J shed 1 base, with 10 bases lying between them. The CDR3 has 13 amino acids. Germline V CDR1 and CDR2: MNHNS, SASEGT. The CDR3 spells CASKRGENTEAFF. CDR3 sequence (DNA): TGTGCCAGCAAACGGGGGGAGAACACTGAAGCTTTCTTT.

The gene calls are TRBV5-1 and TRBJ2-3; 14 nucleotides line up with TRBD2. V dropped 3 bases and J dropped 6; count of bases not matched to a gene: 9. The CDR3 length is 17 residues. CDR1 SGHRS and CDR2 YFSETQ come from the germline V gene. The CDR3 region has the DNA TGCGCCAGCAGCTCTGGAGGGACTAGCGGGAGTTTTGATACGCAGTATTTT. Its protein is CASSSGGTSGSFDTQYF. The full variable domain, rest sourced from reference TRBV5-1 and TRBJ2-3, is KAGVTQTPRYLIKTRGQQVTLSCSPISGHRSVSWYQQTPGQGLQFLFEYFSETQRNKGNFPGRFSGRQFSNSRSEMNVSTLELGDSALYLCASSSGGTSGSFDTQYFGPGTRLTVL.

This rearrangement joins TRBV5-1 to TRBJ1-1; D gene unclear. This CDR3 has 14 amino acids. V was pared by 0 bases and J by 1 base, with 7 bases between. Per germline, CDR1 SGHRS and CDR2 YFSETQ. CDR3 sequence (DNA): TGCGCCAGCAGCTTGGTAACAGCGAACACTGAAGCTTTCTTT. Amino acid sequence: CASSLVTANTEAFF.

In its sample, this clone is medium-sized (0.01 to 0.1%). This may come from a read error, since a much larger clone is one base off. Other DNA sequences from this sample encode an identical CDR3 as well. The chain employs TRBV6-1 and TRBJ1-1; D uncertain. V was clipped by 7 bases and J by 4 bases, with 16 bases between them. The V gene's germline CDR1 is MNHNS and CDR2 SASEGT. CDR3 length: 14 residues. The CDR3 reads CASKGRGVATEAFF. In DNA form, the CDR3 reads TGTGCCAGCAAAGGGCGGGGTGTAGCCACTGAAGCTTTCTTT.

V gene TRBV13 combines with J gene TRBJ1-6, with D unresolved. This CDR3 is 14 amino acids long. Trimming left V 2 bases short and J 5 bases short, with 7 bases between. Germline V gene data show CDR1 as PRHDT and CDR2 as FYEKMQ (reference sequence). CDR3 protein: CASSLWQNNSPLHF. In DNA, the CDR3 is TGTGCCAGCAGCTTATGGCAAAATAATTCACCCCTCCACTTT.

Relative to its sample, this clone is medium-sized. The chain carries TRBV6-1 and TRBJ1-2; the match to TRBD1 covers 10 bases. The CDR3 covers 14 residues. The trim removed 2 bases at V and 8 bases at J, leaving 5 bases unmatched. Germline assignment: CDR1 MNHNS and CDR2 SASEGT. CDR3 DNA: TGTGCCAGCAGTGAAAGGGGACAGGGGTACGGCTACACCTTC. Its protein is CASSERGQGYGYTF.

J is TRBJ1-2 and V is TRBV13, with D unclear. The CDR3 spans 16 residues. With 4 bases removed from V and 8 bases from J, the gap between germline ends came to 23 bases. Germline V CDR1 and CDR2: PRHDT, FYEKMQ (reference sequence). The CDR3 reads CASSSEDGRRSRGYTF. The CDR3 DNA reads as TGTGCCAGCAGCTCAGAGGACGGGCGCCGTTCGCGGGGCTACACCTTC.

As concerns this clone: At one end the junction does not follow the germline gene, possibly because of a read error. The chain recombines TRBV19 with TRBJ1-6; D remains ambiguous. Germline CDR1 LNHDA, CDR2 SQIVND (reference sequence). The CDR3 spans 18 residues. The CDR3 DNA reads TGTGCCAGTGGATACCGGGCCACCTCAAACTCCTATAATTCACCCCCCCACTTT. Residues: CASGYRATSNSYNSPPHF.

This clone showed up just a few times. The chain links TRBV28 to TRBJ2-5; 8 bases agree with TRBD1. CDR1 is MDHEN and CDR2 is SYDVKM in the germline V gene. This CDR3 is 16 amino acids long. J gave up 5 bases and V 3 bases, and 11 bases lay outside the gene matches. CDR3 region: CASSFQGAGPRETQYF. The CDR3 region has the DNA TGTGCCAGCAGTTTTCAGGGGGCCGGCCCGCGGGAGACCCAGTACTTC.

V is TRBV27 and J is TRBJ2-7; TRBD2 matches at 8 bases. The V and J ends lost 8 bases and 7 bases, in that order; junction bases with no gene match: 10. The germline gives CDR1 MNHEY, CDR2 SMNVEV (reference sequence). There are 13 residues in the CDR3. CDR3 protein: CASYTAREGEQYF. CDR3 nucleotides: TGTGCCAGCTACACGGCACGGGAGGGGGAGCAGTACTTC.

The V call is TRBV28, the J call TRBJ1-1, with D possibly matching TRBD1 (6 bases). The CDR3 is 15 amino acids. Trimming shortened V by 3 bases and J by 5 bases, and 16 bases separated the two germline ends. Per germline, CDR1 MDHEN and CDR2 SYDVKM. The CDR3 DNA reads TGTGCCAGCAGTTTGCCTGGGGGCGCATGGACTGAAGCTTTCTTT. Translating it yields CASSLPGGAWTEAFF.

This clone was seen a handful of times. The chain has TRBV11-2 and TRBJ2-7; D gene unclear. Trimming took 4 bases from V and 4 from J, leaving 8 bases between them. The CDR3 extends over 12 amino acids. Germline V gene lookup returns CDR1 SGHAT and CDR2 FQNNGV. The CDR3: CASSSNSYEQYF. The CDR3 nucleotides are TGTGCCAGCAGCTCGAACTCGTACGAGCAGTACTTC.

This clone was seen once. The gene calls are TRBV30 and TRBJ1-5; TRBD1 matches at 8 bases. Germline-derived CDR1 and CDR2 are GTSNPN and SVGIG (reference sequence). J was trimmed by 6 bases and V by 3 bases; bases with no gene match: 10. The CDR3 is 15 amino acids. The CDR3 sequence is CAWSDADRERQPQHF. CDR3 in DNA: TGTGCCTGGAGCGACGCGGACAGGGAGCGTCAGCCCCAGCATTTT.

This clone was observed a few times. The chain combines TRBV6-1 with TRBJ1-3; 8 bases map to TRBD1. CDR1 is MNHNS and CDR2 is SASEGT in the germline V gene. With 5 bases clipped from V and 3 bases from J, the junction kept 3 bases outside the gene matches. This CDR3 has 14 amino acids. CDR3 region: CASSRDRGGNTIYF. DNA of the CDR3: TGTGCCAGCAGTCGCGACAGGGGTGGAAACACCATATATTTT.

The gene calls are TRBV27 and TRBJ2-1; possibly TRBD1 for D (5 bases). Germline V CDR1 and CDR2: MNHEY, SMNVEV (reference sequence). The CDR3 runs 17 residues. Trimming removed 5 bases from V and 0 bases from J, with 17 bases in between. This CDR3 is CASSHSEFDSSYNEQFF. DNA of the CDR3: TGTGCCAGCAGTCATTCCGAGTTCGACAGCTCCTACAATGAGCAGTTCTTC.

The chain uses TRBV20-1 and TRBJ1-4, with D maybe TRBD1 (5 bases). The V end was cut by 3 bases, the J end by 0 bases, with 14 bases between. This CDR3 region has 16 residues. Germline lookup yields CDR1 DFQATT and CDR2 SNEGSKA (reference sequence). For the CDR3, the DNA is TGCAGTGCTAGTGGAGGGGTCGGTTCAACTAATGAAAAACTGTTTTTT. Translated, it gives CSASGGVGSTNEKLFF.

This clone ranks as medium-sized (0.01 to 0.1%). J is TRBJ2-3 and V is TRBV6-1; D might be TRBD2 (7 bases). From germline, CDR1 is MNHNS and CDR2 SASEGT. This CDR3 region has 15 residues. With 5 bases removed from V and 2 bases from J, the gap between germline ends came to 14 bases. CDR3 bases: TGTGCCAGCAGTCCGGGGGGCCAGGTCACAGATACGCAGTATTTT. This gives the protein CASSPGGQVTDTQYF.

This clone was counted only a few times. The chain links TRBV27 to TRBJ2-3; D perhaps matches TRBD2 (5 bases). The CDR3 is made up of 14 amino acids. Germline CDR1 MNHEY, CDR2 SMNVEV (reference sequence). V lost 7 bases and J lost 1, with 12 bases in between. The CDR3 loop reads CASTSADGTDTQYF. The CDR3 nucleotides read TGTGCCAGCACCTCAGCGGATGGCACAGATACGCAGTATTTT.